Included here is one T cell receptor (beta chain) sequence, with context. The antigen remains undetermined. PCR employed 60 Vbeta and 13 Jbeta primers. Data came from immunoSEQ multiplex PCR; TCRdb stores just in-frame clones and leaves some out. This table has approximately 89,000 clones, around 70% appearing once. The data were taken from a study of cytomegalovirus exposure and HLA in healthy donors. Study results and limitations: A later analysis reportedly identified an Asian-associated ancestry cluster as carrying fewer N-insertions than the approximately 710-donor mean.

After removal of 5 bases from V and 4 bases from J, the junction contained 4 bases not matched to a gene. CDR3 length equals 13 residues. Germline V gives CDR1 SQVTM, CDR2 ANQGSEA. Sequencing was done on a sample of PBMCs. The receptor was isolated from a female donor in good health and CMV-seronegative. This chain connects TRBV29-1 to TRBJ2-7; 11 bases line up with TRBD2. CDR3 sequence (DNA): TGCAGCGTTATAGCGGGAGGGCCGTACGAGCAGTACTTC. Translated, it gives CSVIAGGPYEQYF.